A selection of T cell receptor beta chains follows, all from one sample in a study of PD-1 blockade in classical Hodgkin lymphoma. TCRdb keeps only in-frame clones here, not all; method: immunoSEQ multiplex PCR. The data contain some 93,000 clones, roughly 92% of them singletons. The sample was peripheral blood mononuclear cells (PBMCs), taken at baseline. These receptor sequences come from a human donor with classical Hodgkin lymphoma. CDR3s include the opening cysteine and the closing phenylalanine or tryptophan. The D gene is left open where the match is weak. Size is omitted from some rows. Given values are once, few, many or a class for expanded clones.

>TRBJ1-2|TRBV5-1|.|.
CASSAAGDYGYTF
TGCGCCAGCAGCGCGGCTGGCGACTATGGCTACACCTTC
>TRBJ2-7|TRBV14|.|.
CASSQIDRNYEQYF
TGTGCCAGCAGCCAAATAGACAGGAACTACGAGCAGTACTTC
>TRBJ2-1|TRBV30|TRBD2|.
CAWSAGLAERGNEQFF
TGTGCCTGGAGTGCAGGACTAGCGGAGCGGGGGAATGAGCAGTTCTTC
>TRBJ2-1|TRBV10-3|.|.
CAITRGTSRSYNEQFF
TGTGCCATCACTAGAGGGACCTCCCGATCCTACAATGAGCAGTTCTTC
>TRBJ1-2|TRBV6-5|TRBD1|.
CASSWGTDYGYTF
TGTGCCAGCAGTTGGGGGACAGACTATGGCTACACCTTC
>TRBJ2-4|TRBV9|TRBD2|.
CASSPGRDENIQYF
TGTGCCAGCAGCCCCGGGAGGGACGAAAACATTCAGTACTTC
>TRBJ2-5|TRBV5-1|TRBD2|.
CASSLSGMGQQETQYF
TGCGCCAGCAGCCTTAGCGGGATGGGTCAACAAGAGACCCAGTACTTC
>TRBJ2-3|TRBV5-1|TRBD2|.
CASSFLGTSESGFTDTQYF
TGCGCCAGCAGCTTCTTAGGGACTAGTGAGAGTGGGTTCACAGATACGCAGTATTTT
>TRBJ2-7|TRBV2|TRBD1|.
CASSAPGTGRSYEQYF
TGTGCCAGCAGCGCCCCCGGGACAGGGAGGTCCTACGAGCAGTACTTC
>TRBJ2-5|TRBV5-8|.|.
CASSLTGSGETQYF
TGTGCCAGCAGCTTGACCGGGAGCGGGGAGACCCAGTACTTC
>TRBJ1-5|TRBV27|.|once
CASSPRDTYNQPQHF
TGTGCCAGCAGTCCCAGGGACACCTACAATCAGCCCCAGCATTTT
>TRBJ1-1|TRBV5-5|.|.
CASSLWQGRVNTEAFF
TGTGCCAGCAGCTTGTGGCAGGGGCGGGTGAACACTGAAGCTTTCTTT
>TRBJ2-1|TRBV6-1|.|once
CASRMEGKAYNEQFF
TGTGCCAGCAGAATGGAAGGGAAGGCCTACAATGAGCAGTTCTTC
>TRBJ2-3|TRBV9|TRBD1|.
CASSGPTGRGLTDTQYF
TGTGCCAGCAGCGGCCCAACGGGAAGGGGGCTAACAGATACGCAGTATTTT
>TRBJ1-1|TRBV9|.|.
CASSRLSDTEAFF
TGTGCCAGCAGCCGTCTGTCGGACACTGAAGCTTTCTTT
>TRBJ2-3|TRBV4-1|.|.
CASSQDHGARGTDTQYF
TGCGCCAGCAGCCAAGATCACGGGGCGCGTGGCACAGATACGCAGTATTTT
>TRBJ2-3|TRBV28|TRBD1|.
CASSLARDRGYTDTQYF
TGTGCCAGCAGTCTAGCTCGCGACAGGGGATACACAGATACGCAGTATTTT
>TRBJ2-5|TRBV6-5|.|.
CASSGRWGEETQYF
TGTGCCAGCAGTGGTCGATGGGGGGAAGAGACCCAGTACTTC
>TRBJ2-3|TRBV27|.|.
CATRDRRETSTDTQYF
TGTGCCACCAGGGACAGACGGGAGACTAGCACAGATACGCAGTATTTT
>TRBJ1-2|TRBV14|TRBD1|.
CASSLLGQGRYGYTF
TGTGCCAGCAGCCTCCTAGGACAGGGTCGTTATGGCTACACCTTC
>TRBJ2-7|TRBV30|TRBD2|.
CAWSLTSGSYEQYF
TGTGCCTGGAGTCTGACTAGCGGGAGCTACGAACAGTACTTC
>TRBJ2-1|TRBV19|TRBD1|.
CASSKPTTGLDSEQFF
TGTGCCAGTAGTAAACCTACGACAGGGCTAGACAGTGAGCAGTTCTTC
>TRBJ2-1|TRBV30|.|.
CAWRVARTVNEQFF
TGTGCCTGGAGGGTAGCGAGAACCGTGAATGAGCAGTTCTTC
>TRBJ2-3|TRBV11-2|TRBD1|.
CASSLEQGKDTQYF
TGTGCCAGCAGCTTAGAACAGGGGAAAGATACGCAGTATTTT
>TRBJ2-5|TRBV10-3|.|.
CAISAGHPSETQYF
TGTGCCATCTCCGCGGGACACCCATCGGAGACCCAGTACTTC
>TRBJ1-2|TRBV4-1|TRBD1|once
CASSLQGAGYTF
TGCGCCAGCAGCCTACAGGGGGCTGGCTACACCTTC
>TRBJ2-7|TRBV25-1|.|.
CASSESGYEQYF
TGTGCCAGCAGTGAATCAGGGTACGAGCAGTACTTC
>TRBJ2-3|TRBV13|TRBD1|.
CASSVLRTGQGDTQYF
TGTGCCAGCAGCGTTCTTAGGACAGGGCAGGGAGATACGCAGTATTTT
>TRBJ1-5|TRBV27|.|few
CASSFLTGQPQHF
TGTGCCAGCAGTTTCCTGACGGGTCAGCCCCAGCATTTT
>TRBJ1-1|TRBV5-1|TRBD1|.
CASSLSGGDAFF
TGCGCCAGCAGCCTTTCAGGGGGCGACGCTTTCTTT
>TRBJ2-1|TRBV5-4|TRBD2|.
CASSRLAGVNEQFF
TGTGCCAGCAGCCGACTAGCGGGAGTTAATGAGCAGTTCTTC
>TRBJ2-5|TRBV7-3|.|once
CASSLRGGRGDSPTKETQYF
TGTGCCAGCAGCTTAAGAGGGGGACGGGGCGACAGTCCAACTAAAGAGACCCAGTACTTC
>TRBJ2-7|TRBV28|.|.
CASSTPGPATYEQYF
TGTGCCAGCAGTACCCCGGGACCCGCAACTTACGAGCAGTACTTC
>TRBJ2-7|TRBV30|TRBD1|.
CAWRLGQGYEQYF
TGTGCCTGGAGGCTCGGACAGGGCTACGAGCAGTACTTC
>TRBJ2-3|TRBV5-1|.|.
CASSTSTTDTQYF
TGCGCCAGCAGCACCTCGACTACAGATACGCAGTATTTT
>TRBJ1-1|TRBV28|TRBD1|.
CASRLSWGTGGQNETNTEAFF
TGTGCCAGCAGATTAAGCTGGGGGACAGGGGGCCAAAACGAAACGAACACTGAAGCTTTCTTT
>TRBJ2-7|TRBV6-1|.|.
CASSGRRGSYEQYF
TGTGCCAGCAGTGGGAGACGGGGCTCCTACGAGCAGTACTTC
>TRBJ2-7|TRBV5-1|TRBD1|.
CASSLAPVSGQGSYEQYF
TGCGCCAGCAGCTTGGCCCCGGTGTCGGGACAGGGGTCCTACGAGCAGTACTTC
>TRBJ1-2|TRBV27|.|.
CASSPGRRNYGYTF
TGTGCCAGCAGCCCCGGGCGCCGGAACTATGGCTACACCTTC
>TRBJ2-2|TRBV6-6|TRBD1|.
CASSGTGATGELFF
TGTGCCAGCAGTGGGACAGGGGCCACCGGGGAGCTGTTTTTT
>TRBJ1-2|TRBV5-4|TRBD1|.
CASSLGTGVPYGYTF
TGTGCCAGCAGCTTGGGGACAGGGGTCCCCTATGGCTACACCTTC
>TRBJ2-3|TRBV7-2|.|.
CASSSEGGFTDTQYF
TGTGCCAGCAGCTCCGAGGGGGGGTTCACAGATACGCAGTATTTT
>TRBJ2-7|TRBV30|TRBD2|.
CAWTLAGVWEQYF
TGTGCCTGGACCCTAGCGGGAGTGTGGGAGCAGTACTTC
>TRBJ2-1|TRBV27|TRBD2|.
CASSLWISTSGAYNEQFF
TGTGCCAGCAGTTTATGGATCTCAACTAGCGGGGCCTACAATGAGCAGTTCTTC
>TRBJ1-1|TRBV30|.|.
CAWSVGIMNTEAFF
TGTGCCTGGAGTGTAGGAATTATGAACACTGAAGCTTTCTTT
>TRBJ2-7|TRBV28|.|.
CASWGVSREQYF
TGTGCCAGCTGGGGGGTCAGCCGCGAGCAGTACTTC
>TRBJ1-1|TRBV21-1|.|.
CASSKDKGTGLHTEAFF
TGTGCCAGCAGCAAAGACAAAGGGACAGGGCTTCACACTGAAGCTTTCTTT
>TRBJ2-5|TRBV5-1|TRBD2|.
CASSLEGTSGGKTQYF
TGCGCCAGCAGCTTGGAAGGGACTAGCGGGGGTAAGACCCAGTACTTC
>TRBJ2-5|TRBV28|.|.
CASSLEPQETQYF
TGTGCCAGCAGTTTAGAGCCACAAGAGACCCAGTACTTC
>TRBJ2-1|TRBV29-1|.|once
CSVVFPSGADNEQFF
TGCAGCGTTGTATTCCCCAGCGGAGCCGACAATGAGCAGTTCTTC
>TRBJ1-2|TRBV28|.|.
CASSGSGLIIGYTF
TGTGCCAGCAGTGGGTCTGGACTCATAATAGGCTACACCTTC
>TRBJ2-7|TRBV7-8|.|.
CASSLGVSPSVLWRYEQYF
TGTGCCAGCAGTCTCGGTGTCAGTCCCTCCGTCCTTTGGCGGTACGAGCAGTACTTC